This TCR beta chain originates from a study of cytomegalovirus exposure and HLA in healthy donors (dated by TCRdb to 2017 to 2019). Broadly, across the study: According to an earlier analysis of a few hundred of the donors, 150 million to 200 million T cells yielded roughly 110 million unique TCR beta sequences and less than 300 Gb of sequence data. Among 300 to 500 genotyped donors of the cohort, an average of approximately 200,000 unique TCR beta nucleotide sequences was sequenced per donor, of which about 19% were non-productive. Rather than drawing on any new phenotypic data, the later analysis identified candidate immune exposures from TCR beta sequences and the way those sequences occurred across donors. An early release that covered about 600 HLA-typed donors contained around 300 gigabases of sequencing data and tens of millions of unique TCR sequences. Along with the roughly 700-subject first cohort, a separate validation cohort of over a hundred different subjects was used. A later genetic analysis took genome-wide SNP genotypes for about three fifths of the roughly 670 donors and used that subset as a discovery cohort. Donor age, sex, ethnicity and CMV serostatus were compiled alongside the repertoire data. In a later analysis, previously published TCR beta repertoires from roughly 710 donors were re-analyzed and high-resolution HLA genotyping was added so that TCR occurrence patterns could be studied. All discovery cohort repertoires had been generated using a single sequencing platform. Several DR-DQ haplotypes were treated as single units for association and clustering because of strong linkage in the cohort. Among the roughly 380 genotyped donors, about 85% belonged to the genetic ancestry cluster associated with self-reported Caucasian donors. The number of donors typed differed by locus, with roughly 629-640 for A, B, C, DRB1 and DQB1, 522 for DQA1, some 570 for DPA1, and some 450 for DPB1. The study was designed to test whether signatures of past pathogen exposure could be identified by cataloging public T cell receptors. Using immunosequencing, the study profiled T cell repertoires from 550 to 750 subjects and related those repertoires to cytomegalovirus serostatus. To predict cytomegalovirus infection status, the study combined high-throughput TCR immunosequencing, statistical association of individual TCRs with disease status, and machine learning. HLA typing covered class I and class II loci at four-digit resolution. An earlier analysis of around 580 of the donors used high-throughput TCR beta sequencing to judge whether each TCR beta V gene segment behaved as functional or pseudogenic.

Study-wide findings and limitations: Because HLA typing was missing for some donors at each locus, association tests included only the typed subset. A later genetic analysis associated a missense DCLRE1C variant with V-gene and J-gene trimming of TCR beta chains, and an independent cohort replicated the association. At a false discovery rate of 0.05, a later analysis linked about 17,000 TCR beta sequences to specific HLA alleles. Most CMV-associated TCR beta chains appeared to be HLA-restricted in a later analysis, and the HLA associations seemed to be driven largely by CMV exposure. The study gave a list of 150 to 200 TCR beta chains associated with cytomegalovirus. This cohort had only TCR beta chains sequenced, and the lack of alpha or paired-chain data limited which features could be detected. According to the authors, the approach could potentially be generalized to other disease states and immunological phenotypes. Most TCR sequences were seen in very few donors, while some public TCRs were found in many individuals. In a later analysis, HLA-associated TCR beta chains showed more clonal expansion and lower generation probabilities than non-associated chains that were equally common. Because counts were too low, about 18 rarely observed V segments, including chromosome 9 orphons, were excluded from the earlier analysis of 587 of the donors. In both the original and validation cohorts, the classifier was reported to diagnose cytomegalovirus status with high specificity and sensitivity. Linkage disequilibrium might explain the correlated functional status among segregating V segments, but an unknown experimental factor could not be ruled out. A group of highly shared sequence variants was considered likely to be a technical artifact of the sequencing pipeline. A further reported finding was that TCR beta sequences accurately predicted the HLA-A and HLA-B alleles for most subjects in the first cohort. A later analysis found that TCR association rates varied across HLA loci, with DRB1 alleles showing the most associated TCRs and HLA-C alleles the fewest. Compared with the roughly 720-donor mean, donors in an Asian-associated ancestry cluster had fewer N-insertions in productive TCRs, according to a later genetic analysis. Because the 87-base-pair reads could not distinguish some IMGT-functional V segments, including TRBV6-2 and TRBV6-3, those segments were excluded. Sequencing depth was assumed to be roughly uniform across donors in the presence/absence analyses, though that assumption may not hold. Immune exposure information for the cohort was limited to CMV serostatus. In a later analysis, several top co-occurrence clusters were reported to appear linked to parvovirus B19, influenza, CMV and Epstein-Barr virus. An earlier analysis of 587 of the donors showed that most TCR beta V segments appeared in productive rearrangements either about 87% or about 30% of the time, which broadly matched IMGT annotations. When HLA alleles, especially DR and DQ, strongly co-occurred, attributing TCR associations to individual alleles was difficult. In vitro tests confirmed that a few of the cytomegalovirus-associated TCR beta chains recognize cytomegalovirus antigens.

Comments on this clone: What this receptor recognizes is not known. There are no base qualities to consult, and no much larger clone falls within one base.

In total, 500 to 700 healthy bone marrow donors made up the cohort. At the time of sampling, every cohort member was nominally healthy, though immune exposures that went unrecorded were likely present. The donor tested CMV seropositive and was one of the 289 seropositive cohort members. Every donor gave a peripheral blood sample, and the peripheral blood mononuclear cells from that sample were used for TCR beta sequencing. The Qiagen DNeasy Blood Extraction Kit was used to extract genomic DNA from the blood cell samples. Library method: the immunoSEQ multiplex PCR assay. The multiplex PCR relied on a mix of 60 forward primers for TCR Vbeta segments and 13 reverse primers for TCR Jbeta segments. The CDR3 region of rearranged TCR beta genes was amplified from genomic DNA by a multiplex PCR assay. Amplified TCR beta libraries were sequenced as 87-base-pair reads on the Illumina HiSeq System. The authors' analysis ran thus. Across the roughly 700 repertoires, a later analysis counted 60 million to 90 million unique TCR beta chains, 9.5 million to 13 million of which were shared by at least two donors. A nearest-neighbor algorithm error-corrected the raw reads and collapsed the reads into unique sequences, merging closely related sequences to remove PCR and sequencing errors. To assign V, D and J gene segments, CDR3 sequences were aligned to IMGT reference sequences. For a sequence to be retained, at least a six-nucleotide match to both a V gene segment and a J gene segment was required. A rearrangement counted as productive if the CDR3 had no stop codons and remained in frame with V and J, and every other rearrangement counted as non-productive. CDR3 was defined according to IMGT convention as the region running from the second conserved V-encoded cysteine to the conserved J-encoded phenylalanine. The earlier analysis of fewer than 750 of the donors excluded sequences that lacked an unambiguous match to a single V gene segment. An earlier analysis of a few hundred of the donors classified V segments as functional when productive rearrangements were above 56.7% and as segregating when the standard deviation between donors was above 5%. A statistical classification framework was built to diagnose cytomegalovirus status from the catalog of TCR beta chain sequences. In a later analysis, V and J genes were assigned by comparing TCR nucleotide sequences against IMGT/GENE-DB human TR gene sequences. Using the TCRdist pipeline, a later analysis assigned CDR3 sequences along with most-parsimonious VDJ recombination scenarios. A later analysis defined each TCR beta chain by its CDR3 amino acid sequence plus V-gene family, and excluded reads lacking a unique V-gene family. In a later analysis, 450 to 600 highly shared, low-generation-probability nucleotide sequences were removed to address suspected cross-contamination and a sequencing artifact. A later analysis calculated a clonal expansion index for each public chain from normalized within-repertoire ranks of inferred template counts. In a later analysis, generation probabilities were computed with a VDJ recombination model fitted to out-of-frame rearrangements, and the resulting probabilities were checked against IGoR. In a later analysis, TCR-TCR, TCR-HLA and TCR-CMV co-occurrence was scored with hypergeometric tests, and a repertoire-size bias correction was applied to TCR pairs. In a later analysis, false discovery rates were estimated by permuting HLA or CMV assignments 20 times. In a later analysis, co-occurring TCRs were grouped using DBSCAN, with TCRdist sequence similarity added in when clustering inside HLA-allele-positive subsets. Repertoires with fewer than 30,000 or more than 120,000 public chains were left out of co-occurrence clustering, as were four to six repertoires with anomalous nucleotide sharing. TCRdb's version of the immuneACCESS table is confined to in-frame rearrangements and falls short of the full clone set. An unresolved V gene accounts for under half of the shortfall where checked; the remainder is of unknown origin. The DNA gave D and trimming, while V, J and clone size come from that table. The sample includes 200,000 to 250,000 clones, with roughly 80% observed a single time. The ten most abundant clones make up 5% to 6% of the sample.

V is reduced by 2 bases and J by 10 bases, leaving a spacing of 9 bases between them. The germline V gene (reference sequence) gives CDR1 as SEHNR and CDR2 as FQNEAQ. The cysteine opens and the phenylalanine closes a CDR3 of 12 amino acids. The kept DNA is CDR3 alone, 36 bases in frame from the first base. Sequencing input: PBMCs. The TCR was taken from a woman between 40 and 55 years old in good health and CMV-seropositive. The chain uses TRBV7-9 and TRBJ1-5; no D segment can be confidently identified. The CDR3 corresponds to CASSLYPGPQHF. Read as DNA, the sequence is TGTGCCAGCAGCTTATACCCAGGCCCCCAGCATTTT.